This entry concerns a single TCR beta chain. Its antigen is still unknown. CDR3 length equals 15 residues. The V end lost 6 bases, the J end lost 0 bases, and 15 bases lay between the germline ends. Germline-derived CDR1 and CDR2 are MNHEY and SMNVEV (reference sequence). PCR was performed a second time for roughly 7 to 12 cycles using a sample-barcoded 5' primer and a J-beta primer mix. TCRdb processed the 5' RACE reads anew with MiXCR; each CDR3 protein has one entry. The sample has more than 900,000 distinct CDR3 sequences; under 30% are singletons. This sample is drawn from a study of blood T cells in healthy people across ages. Points from the study as a whole: Donor CMV status, an unknown factor, possibly confounded changes in expanded clonotypes.

These data also featured in a second study, about T cells of mothers and their children. Per that study: The authors found no persistent microchimeric T cell clones.

The source material was blood. This TCR derives from a girl between 2 and 10 years old in good health. The chain links TRBV27 to TRBJ2-7; TRBD2 might be the D (6 bases). The chain's CDR3 is CASRVLAEGSYEQYF. The CDR3 nucleotides are TGTGCCAGCAGGGTATTAGCGGAAGGCTCCTACGAGCAGTACTTC.